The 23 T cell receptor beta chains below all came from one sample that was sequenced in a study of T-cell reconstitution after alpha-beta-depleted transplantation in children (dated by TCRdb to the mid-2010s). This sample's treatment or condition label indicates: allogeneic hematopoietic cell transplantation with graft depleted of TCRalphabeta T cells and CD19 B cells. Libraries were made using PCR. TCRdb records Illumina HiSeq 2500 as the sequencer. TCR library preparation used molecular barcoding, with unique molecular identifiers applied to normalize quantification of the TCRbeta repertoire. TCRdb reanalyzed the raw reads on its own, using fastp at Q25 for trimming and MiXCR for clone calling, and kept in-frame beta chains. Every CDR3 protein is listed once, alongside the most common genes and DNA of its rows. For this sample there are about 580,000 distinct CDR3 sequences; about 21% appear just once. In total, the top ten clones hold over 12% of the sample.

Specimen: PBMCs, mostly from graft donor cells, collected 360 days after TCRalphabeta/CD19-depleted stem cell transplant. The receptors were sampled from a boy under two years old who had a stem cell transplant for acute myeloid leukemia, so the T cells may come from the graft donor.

As DNA, the CDR3 is TGTGCCAGCAGGTCTAGCGGGGGGGCAGCAGATACGCAGTATTTT. Amino acid sequence: CASRSSGGAADTQYF. The gene calls are TRBV7-2 and TRBJ2-3, with 12 nucleotides matching TRBD2. Losses at the gene ends were 6 bases for V and 4 bases for J; bases not matched to a gene: 5. The CDR3 spans 15 residues. The V gene's germline CDR1 is SGHTA and CDR2 FQGNSA.

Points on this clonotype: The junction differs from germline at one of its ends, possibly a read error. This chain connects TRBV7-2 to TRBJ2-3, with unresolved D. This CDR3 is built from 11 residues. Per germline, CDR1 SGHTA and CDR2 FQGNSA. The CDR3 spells CASSRLSWFLF. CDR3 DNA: TGTGCCAGCAGCCGACTTTCCTGGTTCCTTTTT.

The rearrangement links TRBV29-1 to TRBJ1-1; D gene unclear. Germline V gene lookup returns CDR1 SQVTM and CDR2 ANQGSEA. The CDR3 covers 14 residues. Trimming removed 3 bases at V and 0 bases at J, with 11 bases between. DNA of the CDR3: TGCAGCGTTGACAGTCCTTTTATGAACACTGAAGCTTTCTTT. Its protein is CSVDSPFMNTEAFF.

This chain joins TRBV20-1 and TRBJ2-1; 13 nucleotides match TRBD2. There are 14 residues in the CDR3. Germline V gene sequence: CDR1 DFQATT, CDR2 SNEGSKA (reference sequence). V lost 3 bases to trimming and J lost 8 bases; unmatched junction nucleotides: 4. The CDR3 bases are TGCAGTGCTAGGACTAGCGGGGGGTCAGATGAGCAGTTCTTC. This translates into CSARTSGGSDEQFF.

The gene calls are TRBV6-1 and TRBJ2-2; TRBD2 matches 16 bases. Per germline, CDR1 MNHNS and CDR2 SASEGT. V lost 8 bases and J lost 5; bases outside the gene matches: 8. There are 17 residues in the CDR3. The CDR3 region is CASWGLAGGPRTGELFF. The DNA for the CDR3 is TGTGCCAGCTGGGGACTAGCGGGGGGGCCAAGAACCGGGGAGCTGTTTTTT.

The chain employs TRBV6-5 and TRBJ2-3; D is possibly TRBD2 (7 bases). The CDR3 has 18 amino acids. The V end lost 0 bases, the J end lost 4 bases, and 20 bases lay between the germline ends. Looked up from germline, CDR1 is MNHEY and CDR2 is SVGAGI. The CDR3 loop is CASSYSPRGGETSDTQYF. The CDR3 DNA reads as TGTGCCAGCAGTTACTCGCCCCGAGGGGGGGAGACGTCAGATACGCAGTATTTT.

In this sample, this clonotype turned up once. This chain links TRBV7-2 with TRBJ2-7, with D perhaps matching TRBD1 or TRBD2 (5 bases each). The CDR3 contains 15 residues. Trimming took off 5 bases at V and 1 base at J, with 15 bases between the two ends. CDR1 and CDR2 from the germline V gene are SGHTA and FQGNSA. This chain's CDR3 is CASSAYRDVSYEQYV. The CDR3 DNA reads TGTGCCAGCAGCGCCTACCGGGACGTTTCCTACGAGCAGTACGTC.

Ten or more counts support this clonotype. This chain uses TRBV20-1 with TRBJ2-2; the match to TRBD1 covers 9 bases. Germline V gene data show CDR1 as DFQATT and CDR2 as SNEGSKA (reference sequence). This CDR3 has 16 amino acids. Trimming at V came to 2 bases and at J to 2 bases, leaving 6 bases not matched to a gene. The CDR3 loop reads CSARNRDRENTGELFF. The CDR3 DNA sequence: TGCAGTGCTAGAAACCGGGACAGGGAAAACACCGGGGAGCTGTTTTTT.

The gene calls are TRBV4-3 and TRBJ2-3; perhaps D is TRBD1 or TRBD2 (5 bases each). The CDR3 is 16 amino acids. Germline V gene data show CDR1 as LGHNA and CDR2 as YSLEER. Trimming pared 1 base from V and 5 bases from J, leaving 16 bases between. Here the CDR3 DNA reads TGCGCCAGCAGCCAAGGCCTGTCGGGGACGGTAGATACGCAGTATTTT. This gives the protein CASSQGLSGTVDTQYF.

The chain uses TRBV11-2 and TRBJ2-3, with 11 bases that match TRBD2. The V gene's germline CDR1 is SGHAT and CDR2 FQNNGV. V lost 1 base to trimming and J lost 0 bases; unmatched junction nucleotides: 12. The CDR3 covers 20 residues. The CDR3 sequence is CASSLVFIGLAGFSTDTQYF. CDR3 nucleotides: TGTGCCAGCAGCTTAGTCTTTATTGGACTAGCGGGTTTCAGCACAGATACGCAGTATTTT.

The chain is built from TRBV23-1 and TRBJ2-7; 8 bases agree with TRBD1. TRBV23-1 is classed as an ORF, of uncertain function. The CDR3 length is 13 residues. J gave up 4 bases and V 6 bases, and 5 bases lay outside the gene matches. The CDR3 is CASRGQGHYEQYV. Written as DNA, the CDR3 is TGCGCCAGCAGAGGACAGGGCCATTACGAGCAGTACGTC.

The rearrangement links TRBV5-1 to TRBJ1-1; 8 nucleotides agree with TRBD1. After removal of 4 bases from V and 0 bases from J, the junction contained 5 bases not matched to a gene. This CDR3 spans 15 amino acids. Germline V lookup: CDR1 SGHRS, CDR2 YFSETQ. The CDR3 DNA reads TGCGCCAGCAGCACGACAGGGGCTATGAACACTGAAGCTTTCTTT. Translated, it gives CASSTTGAMNTEAFF. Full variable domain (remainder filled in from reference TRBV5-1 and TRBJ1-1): KAGVTQTPRYLIKTRGQQVTLSCSPISGHRSVSWYQQTPGQGLQFLFEYFSETQRNKGNFPGRFSGRQFSNSRSEMNVSTLELGDSALYLCASSTTGAMNTEAFFGQGTRLTVV.

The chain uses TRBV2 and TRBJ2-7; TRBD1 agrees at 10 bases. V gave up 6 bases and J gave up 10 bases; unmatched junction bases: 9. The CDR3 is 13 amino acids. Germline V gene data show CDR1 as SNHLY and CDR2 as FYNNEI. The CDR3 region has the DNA TGTGCCAGCAGCCCGGGACAGGGGATAGTACAGTACGTC. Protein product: CASSPGQGIVQYV.

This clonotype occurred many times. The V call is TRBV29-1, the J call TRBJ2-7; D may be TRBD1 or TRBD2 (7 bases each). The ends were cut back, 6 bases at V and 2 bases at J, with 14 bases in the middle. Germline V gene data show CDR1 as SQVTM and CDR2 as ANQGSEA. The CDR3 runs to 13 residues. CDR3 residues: CSVLGRGPYEQYF. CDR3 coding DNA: TGCAGCGTCCTAGGGAGGGGGCCCTACGAGCAGTACTTC.

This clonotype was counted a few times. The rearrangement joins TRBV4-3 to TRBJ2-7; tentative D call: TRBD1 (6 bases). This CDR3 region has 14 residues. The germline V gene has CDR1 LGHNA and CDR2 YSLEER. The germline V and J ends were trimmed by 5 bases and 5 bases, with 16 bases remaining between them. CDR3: CASSLSNRVNEQYF. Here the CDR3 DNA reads TGCGCCAGCAGCTTAAGCAACAGGGTAAACGAGCAGTACTTC.

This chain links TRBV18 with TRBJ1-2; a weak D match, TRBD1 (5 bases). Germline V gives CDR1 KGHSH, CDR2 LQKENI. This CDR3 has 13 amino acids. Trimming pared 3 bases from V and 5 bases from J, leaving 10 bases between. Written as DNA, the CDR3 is TGTGCCAGCTCACCCCGGGACCTTTATGGCTACACCTTC. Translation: CASSPRDLYGYTF.

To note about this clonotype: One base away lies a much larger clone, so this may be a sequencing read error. Here the CDR3 DNA reads TGCAGCGTTGAAGGGGCATCCGGCAGGGCCGCGAACACCGGGGAGCTGTTTTTT. It is translated as CSVEGASGRAANTGELFF. This chain joins TRBV29-1 and TRBJ2-2, with D possibly matching TRBD1 (5 bases). CDR3 length: 18 amino acids. The V end lost 1 base, the J end lost 0 bases, and 18 bases lay between the germline ends. Germline-derived CDR1 and CDR2 are SQVTM and ANQGSEA.

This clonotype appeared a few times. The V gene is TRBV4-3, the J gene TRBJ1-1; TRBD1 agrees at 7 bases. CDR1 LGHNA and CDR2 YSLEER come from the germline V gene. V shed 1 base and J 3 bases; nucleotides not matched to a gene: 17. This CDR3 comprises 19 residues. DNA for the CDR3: TGCGCCAGCAGCCAAGGGTACCCGGGACAGACTTCATCGGACACTGAAGCTTTCTTT. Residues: CASSQGYPGQTSSDTEAFF.

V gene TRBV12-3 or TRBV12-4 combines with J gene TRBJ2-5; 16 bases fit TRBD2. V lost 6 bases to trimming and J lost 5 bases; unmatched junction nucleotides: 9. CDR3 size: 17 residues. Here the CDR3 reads CASRPGTSGGAIETQYF. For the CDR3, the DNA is TGTGCCAGCAGACCCGGGACTAGCGGGGGGGCAATTGAGACCCAGTACTTC.

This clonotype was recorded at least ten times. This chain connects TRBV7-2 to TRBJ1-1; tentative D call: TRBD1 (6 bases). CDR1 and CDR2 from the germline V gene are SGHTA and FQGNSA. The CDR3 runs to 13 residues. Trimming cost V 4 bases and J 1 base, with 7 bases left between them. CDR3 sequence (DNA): TGTGCCAGCAGCTGGGGACAGAACACTGAAGCTTTCTTT. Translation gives CASSWGQNTEAFF.

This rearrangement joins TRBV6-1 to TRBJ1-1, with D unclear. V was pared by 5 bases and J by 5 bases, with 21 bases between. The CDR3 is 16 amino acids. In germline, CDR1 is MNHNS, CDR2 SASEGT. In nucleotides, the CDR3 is TGTGCCAGCAGTCCCCGGGCCGAGATATGGGCGACTGAAGCTTTCTTT. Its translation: CASSPRAEIWATEAFF.

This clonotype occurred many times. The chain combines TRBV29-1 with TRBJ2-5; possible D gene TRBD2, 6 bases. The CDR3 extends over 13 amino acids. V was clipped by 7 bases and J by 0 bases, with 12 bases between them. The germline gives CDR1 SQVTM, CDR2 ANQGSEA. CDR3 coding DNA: TGCAGCGGGACCTTAGCGGACCAAGAGACCCAGTACTTC. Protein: CSGTLADQETQYF.

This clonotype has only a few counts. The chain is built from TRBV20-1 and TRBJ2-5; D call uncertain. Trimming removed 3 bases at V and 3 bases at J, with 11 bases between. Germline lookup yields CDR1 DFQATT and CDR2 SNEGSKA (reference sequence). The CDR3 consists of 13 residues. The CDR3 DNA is TGCAGTGCTAGTGGGCCTTTCGAAGAGACCCAGTACTTC. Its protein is CSASGPFEETQYF.